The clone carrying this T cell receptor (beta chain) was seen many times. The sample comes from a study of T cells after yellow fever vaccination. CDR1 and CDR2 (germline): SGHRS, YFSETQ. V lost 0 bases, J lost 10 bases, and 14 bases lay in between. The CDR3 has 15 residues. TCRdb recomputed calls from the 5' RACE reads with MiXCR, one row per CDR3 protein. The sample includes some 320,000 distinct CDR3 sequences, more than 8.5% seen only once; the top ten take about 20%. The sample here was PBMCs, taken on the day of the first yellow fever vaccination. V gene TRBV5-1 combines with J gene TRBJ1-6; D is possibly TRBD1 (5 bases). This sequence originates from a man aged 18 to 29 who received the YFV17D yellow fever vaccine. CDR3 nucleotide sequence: TGCGCCAGCAGCTTGGCCGGAGGGGCAGACTCACCCCTCCACTTT. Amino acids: CASSLAGGADSPLHF.